The source of this T cell receptor beta chain is a study of Ad26.COV2.S vaccination and SARS-CoV-2 variants. Study results and limitations: Vaccinees displayed broader spike-specific TCR repertoires than placebo recipients.

Regarding this clone: Its antigen is unknown.

Data came from immunoSEQ multiplex PCR; TCRdb stores just in-frame clones and leaves some out. This table holds over 130,000 clones, roughly 85% found once. Germline CDR1 reads MDHEN; CDR2 reads SYDVKM. The V end lost 4 bases, the J end lost 3 bases, and 13 bases lay between the germline ends. The CDR3 length is 14 residues. Sequencing used peripheral blood, obtained after recovery from COVID-19. J is TRBJ2-7 and V is TRBV28; the D gene could be TRBD1 or TRBD2 (5 bases each). This TCR derives from a human donor who had recovered from COVID-19. The CDR3 bases are TGTGCCAGCAGTTCACCGGGACGGAACTACGAGCAGTACTTC. Translating gives CASSSPGRNYEQYF.